Below are 27 T cell receptor beta chains sequenced from a single sample in a study of tumor-infiltrating lymphocytes in oesophageal squamous cell carcinoma. Via MiXCR, TCRdb re-called the PCR reads, giving one row per CDR3 protein. The table has tens of thousands of distinct CDR3 sequences, around 34% seen once; the top ten hold under 20%. What was sequenced was esophageal tumor tissue. The origin of the receptors is a female donor with esophageal squamous cell carcinoma.

This clonotype is medium-sized by share. CDR3 residues: CASSSGQGHDQPQHF. CDR3 sequence (DNA): TGTGCCAGCAGCTCGGGACAGGGGCATGATCAGCCCCAGCATTTT. The V and J genes are TRBV7-8 and TRBJ1-5; the match to TRBD1 covers 10 bases. Germline V CDR1 and CDR2: SGHVS, FQNEAQ. Trimming took 4 bases from V and 5 from J; bases not matched to a gene: 5. The CDR3 consists of 15 residues.

This clonotype qualifies as medium-sized. This chain connects TRBV7-9 to TRBJ2-2, with 7 bases identical to TRBD2. CDR1 is SEHNR, CDR2 FQNEAQ, per germline (reference sequence). The CDR3 spans 13 residues. Trimming at V came to 4 bases and at J to 4 bases, leaving 0 bases not matched to a gene. The DNA of the CDR3 is TGTGCCAGCAGCTGGACTAGCACCGGGGAGCTGTTTTTT. It encodes CASSWTSTGELFF.

This clonotype is medium-sized (0.01 to 0.1%) by share. This chain links TRBV7-9 with TRBJ2-5; 7 positions agree with TRBD1. V lost 2 bases to trimming and J lost 1 base; unmatched junction nucleotides: 4. CDR1 and CDR2 (germline): SEHNR, FQNEAQ (reference sequence). This CDR3 is 15 amino acids long. The CDR3 bases are TGTGCCAGCAGCTTAAGGGGACAGCTCCAAGAGACCCAGTACTTC. Translated, it gives CASSLRGQLQETQYF.

The chain is built from TRBV4-1 and TRBJ2-2, with 12 bases aligning to TRBD2. The CDR3 contains 17 residues. After removal of 4 bases from V and 1 base from J, the junction contained 4 bases not matched to a gene. The V gene's germline CDR1 is MGHRA and CDR2 YSYEKL. In DNA, the CDR3 is TGCGCCAGCAGCCGACGGACTAGCGGGAAGAACACCGGGGAGCTGTTTTTT. This translates into CASSRRTSGKNTGELFF.

Many counts were recorded for this clonotype. V and J are TRBV6-1 and TRBJ2-7; tentative D call: TRBD1 (6 bases). In germline, CDR1 is MNHNS, CDR2 SASEGT. The V gene lost 4 bases and the J gene lost 4 bases, with 17 bases spanning the gap. This CDR3 is 15 amino acids long. CDR3 sequence reads: CASSAQATGFYEQYF. Written as DNA, the CDR3 is TGTGCCAGCAGTGCCCAGGCGACAGGTTTTTACGAGCAGTACTTC.

By sample fraction, this clonotype is large. The chain uses TRBV7-8 and TRBJ2-5; 7 bases fit TRBD1. Looked up from germline, CDR1 is SGHVS and CDR2 is FQNEAQ. Losses at the gene ends were 4 bases for V and 4 bases for J; bases not matched to a gene: 9. The CDR3 is made up of 15 amino acids. CDR3: CASSSQGWVRETQYF. CDR3 coding DNA: TGTGCCAGCAGCTCACAGGGGTGGGTCAGAGAGACCCAGTACTTC.

The chain couples TRBV2 to TRBJ2-2, with 8 positions matching TRBD2. CDR3 length equals 19 residues. Germline CDR1 reads SNHLY; CDR2 reads FYNNEI. The ends lost 3 bases at V and 1 base at J; junction bases unmatched: 13. CDR3: CASSDPSGSSIRNTGELFF. The CDR3 region has the DNA TGTGCCAGCAGTGATCCTAGCGGGTCTAGTATTAGGAACACCGGGGAGCTGTTTTTT.

This clonotype has a count of ten or more. The chain links TRBV6-1 to TRBJ2-1, with 11 nucleotides matching TRBD1. Looked up from germline, CDR1 is MNHNS and CDR2 is SASEGT. V was clipped by 6 bases and J by 7 bases; unmatched bases: 11. CDR3 length: 16 residues. CDR3 sequence reads: CASSPLTGTGGNEQFF. As DNA, the CDR3 is TGTGCCAGCAGCCCCCTTACCGGGACAGGGGGGAATGAGCAGTTCTTC.

This clonotype was detected a few times. Relative to the germline gene, one junction end is altered; a read error may explain this. The V call is TRBV20-1, the J call TRBJ2-1; D is possibly TRBD2 (6 bases). TRBJ2-7 explains the end of the DNA better; the J call may be wrong. Germline-derived CDR1 and CDR2 are DFQATT and SNEGSKA (reference sequence). The CDR3 consists of 14 residues. Written as DNA, the CDR3 is TGCAGTGCGAGAGTGCGGGGAGTTTGGGACGAGCAGTACTTC. Residues: CSARVRGVWDEQYF.

CDR3 DNA sequence: TGTGCCAGCAGCCCCCCGACTAGGAACAATGAGCAGTTCTTC. Residues: CASSPPTRNNEQFF. The V gene is TRBV7-2, the J gene TRBJ2-1; perhaps TRBD2 as D (6 bases). Germline CDR1 reads SGHTA; CDR2 reads FQGNSA. V gave up 5 bases and J gave up 5 bases, with 13 bases separating them. The CDR3 is made up of 14 amino acids.

This clonotype was seen repeatedly, ten times or more. The chain combines TRBV19 with TRBJ2-3; D possibly corresponds to TRBD2 (5 bases). The germline V gene encodes CDR1 LNHDA and CDR2 SQIVND (reference sequence). The V end lost 4 bases, the J end lost 6 bases, and 14 bases lay between the germline ends. CDR3 length: 14 residues. The CDR3 reads CASSKWESGDTQYF. CDR3 in DNA: TGTGCCAGTAGTAAATGGGAGAGTGGGGATACGCAGTATTTT.

This clonotype appeared many times. The rearrangement joins TRBV27 to TRBJ1-2, with 7 bases lining up with TRBD1. V lost 6 bases, J lost 3 bases, and 4 bases stayed unmatched. Germline values: CDR1 MNHEY, CDR2 SMNVEV (reference sequence). This CDR3 contains 13 residues. The CDR3 coding sequence is TGTGCCAGCAGCAAGGGGGCAGACTATGGCTACACCTTC. Its translation: CASSKGADYGYTF.

The rearrangement joins TRBV7-2 to TRBJ2-7; D possibly matches TRBD1 or TRBD2 (5 bases each). Trimming took off 5 bases at V and 0 bases at J, with 11 bases between the two ends. The CDR3 has 14 residues. Germline V gene data show CDR1 as SGHTA and CDR2 as FQGNSA. The CDR3: CASSGWGSSYEQYF. The CDR3 DNA sequence: TGTGCCAGCAGCGGATGGGGGAGCTCCTACGAGCAGTACTTC.

A few counts support this clonotype. The chain combines TRBV7-8 with TRBJ2-5; D unclear. V gave up 3 bases and J gave up 2 bases, with 7 bases separating them. This CDR3 comprises 13 residues. Germline CDR1 and CDR2: SGHVS and FQNEAQ. CDR3 loop: CASSFSGQETQYF. The CDR3 DNA follows: TGTGCCAGCAGCTTTTCTGGGCAAGAGACCCAGTACTTC.

Regarding this clonotype: The final CDR3 position lacks the conserved phenylalanine or tryptophan, pointing to a likely read error. Because the CDR3's place on the DNA is in doubt, the DNA is left out and the CDR3 is given as listed by TCRdb. The V call is TRBV6-6, the J call TRBJ2-3; TRBD1 is the table's D call and was not checked against the DNA. Germline CDR1 reads MNHNY; CDR2 reads SVGAGI (reference sequence). The CDR3 spans 16 amino acids, including both terminal residues. This chain's CDR3 is CASDRLSGANVLTFGP.

There are many counts of this clonotype. J is TRBJ2-1 and V is TRBV12-2; TRBD1, the table's D call, lacks a check against the DNA. TRBV12-2 is given as a pseudogene. CDR3 length: 12 residues. The CDR3, as DNA: TGTGCAAGTCGCGCATATTCAGGGTATGAGTTCTTC. Translated: CASRAYSGYEFF.

This clonotype was recorded at least ten times. The rearrangement joins TRBV7-6 to TRBJ2-5; D is unresolved. There are 13 residues in the CDR3. CDR1 is SGHVS, CDR2 FNYEAQ, per germline. V was shortened by 1 base and J by 3 bases, with 6 bases between the two germline ends. The CDR3 loop is CASSLGSKETQYF. CDR3 sequence (DNA): TGTGCCAGCAGCTTAGGTTCTAAAGAGACCCAGTACTTC. Full variable domain (rest looked up from reference TRBV7-6 and TRBJ2-5): GAGVSQSPRYKVTKRGQDVALRCDPISGHVSLYWYRQALGQGPEFLTYFNYEAQQDKSGLPNDRFSAERPEGSISTLTIQRTEQRDSAMYRCASSLGSKETQYFGPGTRLLVL.

The chain recombines TRBV5-3 with TRBJ2-5; D unclear. TRBV5-3 carries the ORF label, with uncertain function. There are 13 residues in the CDR3. V lost 8 bases, J lost 2 bases, and 13 bases lay in between. DNA for the CDR3: TGTGCCAGCAGCCCCGAACCACAAGAGACCCAGTACTTC. Its translation: CASSPEPQETQYF.

This clonotype was observed at least ten times. The chain links TRBV5-6 to TRBJ2-3; no clear D gene. Germline V CDR1 and CDR2: SGHDT, YYEEEE. This CDR3 is 15 amino acids long. Trimming left V 3 bases short and J 0 bases short, with 11 bases between. CDR3 amino acids: CASSYVDISTDTQYF. The CDR3 region has the DNA TGTGCCAGCAGCTACGTAGACATAAGCACAGATACGCAGTATTTT.

In its sample, this clonotype was seen many times. This chain links TRBV27 with TRBJ1-2; 8 positions match TRBD1. Germline V lookup: CDR1 MNHEY, CDR2 SMNVEV (reference sequence). The CDR3 is 14 residues long. The trim removed 10 bases at V and 3 bases at J, leaving 10 bases unmatched. CDR3 bases: TGTGCCACCAAACGGGCAGGGGGCCACTATGGCTACACCTTC. Protein product: CATKRAGGHYGYTF.

CDR3 sequence (DNA): TGCAGTGCTAGCGGGAGGGCCACTGAGCAGTTCTTC. It encodes CSASGRATEQFF. The chain is built from TRBV20-1 and TRBJ2-3; 8 nucleotides align to TRBD2. The J call may not be correct, given that the DNA end is closer to TRBJ2-1. Per germline, CDR1 DFQATT and CDR2 SNEGSKA (reference sequence). The CDR3 covers 12 residues.

This clonotype was found many times. The V call is TRBV5-1, the J call TRBJ1-1, with 8 positions matching TRBD1. The trim removed 2 bases at V and 3 bases at J, leaving 6 bases unmatched. Germline CDR1 SGHRS, CDR2 YFSETQ. The CDR3 sequence is 15 residues long. This chain's CDR3 is CASSFGQGQYTEAFF. In DNA, the CDR3 is TGCGCCAGCAGCTTCGGACAGGGACAATACACTGAAGCTTTCTTT. Full variable domain (remainder filled in from reference TRBV5-1 and TRBJ1-1): KAGVTQTPRYLIKTRGQQVTLSCSPISGHRSVSWYQQTPGQGLQFLFEYFSETQRNKGNFPGRFSGRQFSNSRSEMNVSTLELGDSALYLCASSFGQGQYTEAFFGQGTRLTVV.

The chain has TRBV7-2 and TRBJ2-2; 10 positions agree with TRBD2. CDR1 and CDR2 (germline): SGHTA, FQGNSA. With 5 bases clipped from V and 4 bases from J, the junction kept 4 bases outside the gene matches. The CDR3 is 15 amino acids. CDR3 DNA: TGTGCCAGCAGCGGCAGACTAGCGGGCACCGGGGAGCTGTTTTTT. It specifies CASSGRLAGTGELFF.

This sequence joins TRBV15 and TRBJ2-3; D may be TRBD2 (5 bases). The DNA matches TRBJ2-7 better at its end, which makes the J call doubtful. This CDR3 is 12 amino acids long. CDR1 and CDR2 from the germline V gene are LNHNV and YYDKDF (reference sequence). CDR3 DNA sequence: TGTGCCACCAGCAGAGACGGGGACGAGCAGTACTTC. It is translated as CATSRDGDEQYF.

This clonotype was detected a few times. This chain links TRBV7-4 with TRBJ2-3, with D perhaps matching TRBD2 (6 bases). The CDR3 is made up of 16 amino acids. Germline loops: CDR1 SGHVT, CDR2 SQSDAQ. The V end lost 1 base, the J end lost 3 bases, and 14 bases lay between the germline ends. The CDR3 nucleotides are TGTGCCAGCAGCTTAGGGCGGGGAAGAAGGACAGATACGCAGTATTTT. This translates into CASSLGRGRRTDTQYF.

In its sample, this clonotype was seen many times. The chain links TRBV6-1 to TRBJ1-1; D unclear. Germline loops: CDR1 MNHNS, CDR2 SASEGT. Trimming stripped 5 bases from V and 2 bases from J, with 12 bases between. This CDR3 is built from 14 residues. Written as DNA, the CDR3 is TGTGCCAGCAGTCTCCCCGGCAAAAACACTGAAGCTTTCTTT. Protein: CASSLPGKNTEAFF.

The sample holds many counts of this clonotype. The rearrangement joins TRBV28 to TRBJ1-2, with TRBD1 matching over 7 bases. V gave up 6 bases and J gave up 4 bases; unmatched junction bases: 8. Germline CDR1 is MDHEN and CDR2 is SYDVKM. There are 14 residues in the CDR3. CDR3 sequence (DNA): TGTGCCAGCAGATCTCCGGGACAGAGCTATGGCTACACCTTC. It is translated as CASRSPGQSYGYTF.